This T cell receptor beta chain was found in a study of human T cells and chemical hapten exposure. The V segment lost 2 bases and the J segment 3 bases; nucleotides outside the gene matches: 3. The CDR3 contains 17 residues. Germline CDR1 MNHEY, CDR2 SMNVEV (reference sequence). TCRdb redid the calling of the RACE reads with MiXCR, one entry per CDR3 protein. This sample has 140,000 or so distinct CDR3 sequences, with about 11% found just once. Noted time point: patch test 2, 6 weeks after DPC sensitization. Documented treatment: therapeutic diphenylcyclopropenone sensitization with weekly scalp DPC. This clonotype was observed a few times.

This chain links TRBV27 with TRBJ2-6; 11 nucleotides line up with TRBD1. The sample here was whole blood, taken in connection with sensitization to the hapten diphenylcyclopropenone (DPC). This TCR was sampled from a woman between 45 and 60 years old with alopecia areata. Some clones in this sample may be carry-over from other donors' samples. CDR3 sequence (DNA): TGTGCCAGCAGTTTAGTGGGACAGGGGGGTGGGGCCAACGTCCTGACTTTC. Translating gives CASSLVGQGGGANVLTF. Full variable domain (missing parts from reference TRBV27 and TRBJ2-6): EAQVTQNPRYLITVTGKKLTVTCSQNMNHEYMSWYRQDPGLGLRQIYYSMNVEVTDKGDVPEGYKVSRKEKRNFPLILESPSPNQTSLYFCASSLVGQGGGANVLTFGAGSRLTVL.